This TCR beta chain appears in the sequencing data of a study of response to subunit inactivated influenza vaccine. Per germline, CDR1 LGHNA and CDR2 YSLEER. The CDR3 is made up of 18 amino acids. With 0 bases removed from V and 3 bases from J, the gap between germline ends came to 21 bases. MiXCR was run by TCRdb on the RT-PCR reads, yielding one entry per CDR3 protein. The sample has some 550,000 distinct CDR3 sequences, approximately 22% seen once. This same sample was also part of a study on T cells expressing NK-cell markers. As reported in that work: The TCR beta cDNA came from 5'RACE template switching with UMIs.

This clonotype was obtained from a man in his fifties or sixties who received an inactivated influenza vaccine. The source material was CD4+ T cells sorted from PBMCs, sampled about 13 days after vaccination. This rearrangement joins TRBV4-3 to TRBJ2-7; D may match TRBD1 or TRBD2 (6 bases each). Here the CDR3 DNA reads TGCGCCAGCAGCCAAGATCTTGTCTCGGGGGCCGGCGGCTACGAGCAGTACTTC. Its translation: CASSQDLVSGAGGYEQYF.